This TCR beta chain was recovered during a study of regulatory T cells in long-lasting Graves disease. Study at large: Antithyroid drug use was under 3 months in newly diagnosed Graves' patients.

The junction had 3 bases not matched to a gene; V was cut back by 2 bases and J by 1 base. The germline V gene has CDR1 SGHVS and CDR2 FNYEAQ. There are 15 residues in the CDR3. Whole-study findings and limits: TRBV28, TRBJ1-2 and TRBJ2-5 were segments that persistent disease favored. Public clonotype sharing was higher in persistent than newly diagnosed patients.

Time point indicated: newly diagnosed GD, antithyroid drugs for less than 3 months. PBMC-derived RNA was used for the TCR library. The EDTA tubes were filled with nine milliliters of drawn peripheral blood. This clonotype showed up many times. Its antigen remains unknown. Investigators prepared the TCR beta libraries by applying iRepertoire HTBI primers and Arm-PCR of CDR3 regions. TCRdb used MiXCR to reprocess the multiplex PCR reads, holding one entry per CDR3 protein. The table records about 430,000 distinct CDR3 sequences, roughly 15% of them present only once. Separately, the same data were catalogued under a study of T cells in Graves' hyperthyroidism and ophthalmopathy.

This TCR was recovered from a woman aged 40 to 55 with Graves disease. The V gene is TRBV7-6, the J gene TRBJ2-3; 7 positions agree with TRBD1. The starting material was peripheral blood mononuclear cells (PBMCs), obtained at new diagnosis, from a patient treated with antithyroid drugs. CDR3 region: CASSLNRGGTDTQYF. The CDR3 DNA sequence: TGTGCCAGCAGCTTAAACAGGGGTGGCACAGATACGCAGTATTTT.